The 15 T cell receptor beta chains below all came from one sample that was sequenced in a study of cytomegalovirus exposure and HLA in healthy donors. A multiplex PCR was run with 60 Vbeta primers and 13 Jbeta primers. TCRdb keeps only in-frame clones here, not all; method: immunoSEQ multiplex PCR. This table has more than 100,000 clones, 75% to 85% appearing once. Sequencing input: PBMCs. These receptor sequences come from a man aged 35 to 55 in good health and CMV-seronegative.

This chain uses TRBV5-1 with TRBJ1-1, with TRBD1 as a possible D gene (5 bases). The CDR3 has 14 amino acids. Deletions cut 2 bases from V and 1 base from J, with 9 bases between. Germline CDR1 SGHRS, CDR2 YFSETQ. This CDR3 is CASSFGGKNTEAFF. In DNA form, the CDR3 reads TGCGCCAGCAGCTTCGGGGGGAAGAACACTGAAGCTTTCTTT.

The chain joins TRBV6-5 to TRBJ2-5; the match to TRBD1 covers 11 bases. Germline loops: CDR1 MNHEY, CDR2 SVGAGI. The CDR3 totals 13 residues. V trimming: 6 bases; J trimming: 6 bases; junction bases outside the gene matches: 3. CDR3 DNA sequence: TGTGCCAGCAGGACGGACAGGGGGCAGACCCAGTACTTC. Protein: CASRTDRGQTQYF.

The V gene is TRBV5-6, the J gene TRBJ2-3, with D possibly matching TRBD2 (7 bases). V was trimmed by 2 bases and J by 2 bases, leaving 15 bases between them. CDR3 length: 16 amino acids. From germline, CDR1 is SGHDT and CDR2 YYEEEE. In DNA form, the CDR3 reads TGTGCCAGCAGCTTTTTTGGCGGGGGCCTCACAGATACGCAGTATTTT. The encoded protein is CASSFFGGGLTDTQYF. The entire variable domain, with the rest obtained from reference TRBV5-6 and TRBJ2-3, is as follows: DAGVTQSPTHLIKTRGQQVTLRCSPKSGHDTVSWYQQALGQGPQFIFQYYEEEERQRGNFPDRFSGHQFPNYSSELNVNALLLGDSALYLCASSFFGGGLTDTQYFGPGTRLTVL.

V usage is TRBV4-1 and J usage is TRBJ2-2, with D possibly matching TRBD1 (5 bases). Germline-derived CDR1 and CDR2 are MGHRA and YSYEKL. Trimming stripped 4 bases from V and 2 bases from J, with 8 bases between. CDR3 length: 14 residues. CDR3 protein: CASSPGPNTGELFF. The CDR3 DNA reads TGCGCCAGCAGCCCAGGGCCCAACACCGGGGAGCTGTTTTTT.

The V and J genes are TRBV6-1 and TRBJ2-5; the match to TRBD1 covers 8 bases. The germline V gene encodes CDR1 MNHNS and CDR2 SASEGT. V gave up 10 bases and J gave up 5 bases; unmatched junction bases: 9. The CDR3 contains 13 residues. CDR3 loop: CATLSTGVETQYF. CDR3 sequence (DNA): TGTGCCACCCTATCGACAGGGGTGGAGACCCAGTACTTC.

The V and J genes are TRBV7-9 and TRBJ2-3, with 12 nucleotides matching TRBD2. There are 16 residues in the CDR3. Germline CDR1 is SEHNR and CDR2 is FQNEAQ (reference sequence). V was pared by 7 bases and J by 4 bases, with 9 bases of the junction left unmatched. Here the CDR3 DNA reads TGTGCCAGCAACCCACCCGGACTAGCGGGGTCAGATACGCAGTATTTT. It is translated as CASNPPGLAGSDTQYF.

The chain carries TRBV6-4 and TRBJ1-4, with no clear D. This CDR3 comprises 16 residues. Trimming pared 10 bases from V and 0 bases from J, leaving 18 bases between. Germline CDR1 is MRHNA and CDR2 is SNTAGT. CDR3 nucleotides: TGTGCCATCCCACGGAGGGAGTCCCCAACTAATGAAAAACTGTTTTTT. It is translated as CAIPRRESPTNEKLFF.

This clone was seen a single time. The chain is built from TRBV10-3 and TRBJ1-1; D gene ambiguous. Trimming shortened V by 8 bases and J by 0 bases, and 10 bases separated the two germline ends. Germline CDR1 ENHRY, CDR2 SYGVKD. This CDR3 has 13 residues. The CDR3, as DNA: TGTGCCATCCGAGGAGTCTTGAACACTGAAGCTTTCTTT. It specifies CAIRGVLNTEAFF.

For the CDR3, the DNA is TGCGCCAGCACCTCAGTTGGCAGGGGCCACGAGCAGTACTTC. Encoded protein: CASTSVGRGHEQYF. V gene TRBV5-1 combines with J gene TRBJ2-7, with a tentative D call TRBD1 (6 bases). This CDR3 is 14 amino acids long. Germline V gene data show CDR1 as SGHRS and CDR2 as YFSETQ. Between the trimmed V and J ends, which lost 6 bases and 5 bases, there was a span of 18 bases.

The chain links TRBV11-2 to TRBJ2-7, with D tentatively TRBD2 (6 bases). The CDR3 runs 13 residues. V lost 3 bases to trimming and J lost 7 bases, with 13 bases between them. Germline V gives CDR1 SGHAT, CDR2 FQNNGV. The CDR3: CASSLGGAGEQYF. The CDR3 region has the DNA TGTGCCAGCAGCTTGGGCGGGGCAGGGGAGCAGTACTTC.

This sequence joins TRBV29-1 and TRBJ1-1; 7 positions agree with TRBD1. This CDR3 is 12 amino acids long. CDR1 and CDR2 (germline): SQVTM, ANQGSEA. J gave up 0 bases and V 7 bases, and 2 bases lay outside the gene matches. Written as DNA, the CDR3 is TGCAGCGCGACAGGGATGAACACTGAAGCTTTCTTT. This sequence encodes CSATGMNTEAFF.

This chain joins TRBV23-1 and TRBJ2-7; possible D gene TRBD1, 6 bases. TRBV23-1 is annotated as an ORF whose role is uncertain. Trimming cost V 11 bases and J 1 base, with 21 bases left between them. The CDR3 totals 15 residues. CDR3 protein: CAGDFRDKKSYEQYF. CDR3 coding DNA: TGCGCCGGGGATTTCCGGGACAAGAAGTCCTACGAGCAGTACTTC.

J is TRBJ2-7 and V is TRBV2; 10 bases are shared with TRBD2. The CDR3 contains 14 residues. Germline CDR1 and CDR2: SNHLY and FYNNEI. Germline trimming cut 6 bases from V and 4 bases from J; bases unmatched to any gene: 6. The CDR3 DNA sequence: TGTGCCAGCAGCGCAGGACTAGCGGCTTACGAGCAGTACTTC. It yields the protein CASSAGLAAYEQYF.

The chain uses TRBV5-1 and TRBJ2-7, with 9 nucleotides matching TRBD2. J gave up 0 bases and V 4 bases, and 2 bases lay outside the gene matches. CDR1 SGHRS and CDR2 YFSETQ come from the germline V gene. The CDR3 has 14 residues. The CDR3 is CASSPGLASYEQYF. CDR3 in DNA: TGCGCCAGCAGCCCGGGACTAGCCTCCTACGAGCAGTACTTC.

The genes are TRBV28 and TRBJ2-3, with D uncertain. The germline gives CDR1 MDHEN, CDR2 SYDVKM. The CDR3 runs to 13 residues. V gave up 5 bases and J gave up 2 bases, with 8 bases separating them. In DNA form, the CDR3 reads TGTGCCAGCAGTAGGAGTAACACAGATACGCAGTATTTT. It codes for CASSRSNTDTQYF.